The 10 T cell receptor beta chains below all came from one sample that was sequenced in a study of shared clonotypes between healthy human individuals (dated by TCRdb to the early 2020s). The receptor library was made with the immunoSEQ multiplex PCR assay. The table was pulled from immuneACCESS by TCRdb, which kept in-frame rearrangements only. Such tables lose some clones; where checked, under half of the loss comes from unresolved V genes, and the rest has no known cause. The sample has over a million clones on record, 96% of them singletons. The biggest ten clones account for 1.2% of the sample. Source material: naive CD4+ T cells sorted from blood. The cell subset or site label of this sample denotes: CD45RA+ positively selected. These receptors originate from a man aged 25 to 40 in good health.

The rearrangement links TRBV20-1 to TRBJ2-3, with unresolved D. The CDR3 loop spans 10 amino acids. CDR1 is DFQATT, CDR2 SNEGSKA, per germline (reference sequence). The V gene lost 6 bases and the J gene lost 6 bases, with 7 bases spanning the gap. DNA of the CDR3: TGCAGTGCCGGGCGGGATACGCAGTATTTT. It codes for CSAGRDTQYF.

The rearrangement joins TRBV29-1 to TRBJ2-3; D not resolved. This CDR3 spans 11 amino acids. Trimming cost V 3 bases and J 2 bases, with 3 bases left between them. Germline assignment: CDR1 SQVTM and CDR2 ANQGSEA. The CDR3 region is CSVEITDTQYF. The DNA for the CDR3 is TGCAGCGTTGAGATCACAGATACGCAGTATTTT.

V and J are TRBV14 and TRBJ2-5; no clear D. In germline, CDR1 is SGHDN, CDR2 FVKESK. The CDR3 is 14 residues long. The V end was cut by 0 bases, the J end by 5 bases, with 10 bases between. For the CDR3, the DNA is TGTGCCAGCAGCCAAGATACGGCAGCTGAGACCCAGTACTTC. Encoded protein: CASSQDTAAETQYF.

The chain couples TRBV9 to TRBJ1-3; D unresolved. CDR1 and CDR2 (germline): SGDLS, YYNGEE. V was trimmed by 0 bases and J by 4 bases, leaving 17 bases between them. The CDR3 length is 17 residues. CDR3 sequence: CASSVDPHSYGGNTIYF. The CDR3 DNA reads as TGTGCCAGCAGCGTAGATCCCCACAGTTATGGAGGAAACACCATATATTTT.

The chain has TRBV10-3 and TRBJ1-4; TRBD1 aligns across 8 bases. The CDR3 runs to 16 residues. From germline, CDR1 is ENHRY and CDR2 SYGVKD. V lost 0 bases, J lost 9 bases, and 9 bases stayed unmatched. The DNA of the CDR3 is TGTGCCATCAGTGAGTCGAACCAGGGGGCGTTGAAAAAACTGTTTTTT. This encodes CAISESNQGALKKLFF.

This sequence joins TRBV2 and TRBJ1-4, with D hard to call. V was pared by 6 bases and J by 3 bases, with 11 bases between. Germline V gives CDR1 SNHLY, CDR2 FYNNEI. The CDR3 has 14 residues. CDR3 amino acids: CASRVRGPNEKLFF. In DNA form, the CDR3 reads TGTGCCAGCAGGGTTCGGGGTCCTAATGAAAAACTGTTTTTT.

V usage is TRBV7-2 and J usage is TRBJ2-5; 8 bases align to TRBD1. The germline V gene encodes CDR1 SGHTA and CDR2 FQGNSA. The ends lost 0 bases at V and 8 bases at J; junction bases unmatched: 2. The CDR3 runs to 13 residues. The CDR3 DNA reads as TGTGCCAGCAGCTTAGCACAGGGGGACACCCAGTACTTC. Protein product: CASSLAQGDTQYF.

The rearrangement joins TRBV11-2 to TRBJ2-1; 9 bases align to TRBD1. With 1 base clipped from V and 1 base from J, the junction kept 11 bases outside the gene matches. Germline V gene lookup returns CDR1 SGHAT and CDR2 FQNNGV. The CDR3 is 19 residues long. CDR3 coding DNA: TGTGCCAGCAGCTTAGGGGTGGGCACAGGGGGCTTGTCCTACAATGAGCAGTTCTTC. The encoded protein is CASSLGVGTGGLSYNEQFF. The complete variable domain, with remaining parts taken from reference TRBV11-2 and TRBJ2-1, reads EAGVAQSPRYKIIEKRQSVAFWCNPISGHATLYWYQQILGQGPKLLIQFQNNGVVDDSQLPKDRFSAERLKGVDSTLKIQPAKLEDSAVYLCASSLGVGTGGLSYNEQFFGPGTRLTVL.

This sequence joins TRBV7-9 and TRBJ2-3, with 7 bases matching TRBD1. The trim removed 2 bases at V and 3 bases at J, leaving 11 bases unmatched. Germline values: CDR1 SEHNR, CDR2 FQNEAQ (reference sequence). The CDR3 has 17 amino acids. The CDR3 loop reads CASSLTQGERPTDTQYF. The DNA of the CDR3 is TGTGCCAGCAGCTTAACCCAGGGGGAGCGGCCAACAGATACGCAGTATTTT.

V is TRBV6-6 and J is TRBJ1-2; D call uncertain. The ends were cut back, 0 bases at V and 2 bases at J, with 10 bases in the middle. Germline V lookup: CDR1 MNHNY, CDR2 SVGAGI (reference sequence). This CDR3 contains 15 residues. In DNA form, the CDR3 reads TGTGCCAGCAGTTACTCGCCCAGTACCAACTATGGCTACACCTTC. It codes for CASSYSPSTNYGYTF.